The 23 T cell receptor beta chains below come from one sample, sequenced in a study of T cell clones after liver transplantation (dated by TCRdb to about 2019). Library creation used the immunoSEQ multiplex PCR assay. TCRdb obtained this table from immuneACCESS and retained in-frame rearrangements with V and J assigned. These tables miss some clones; where compared with another copy, unresolved V genes account for less than half of the shortfall, and the remainder is unexplained. Here the sample has more than 95,000 clones; less than 95% occur a single time. More than 0.8% of the sample is held by the ten biggest clonotypes. Material: CD4+ T cells from blood, obtained 12 months after liver transplant. Receptors were obtained from a human patient who received a liver transplant. It is possible that, after a transplant, some T cells come from the graft donor.

The chain combines TRBV11-3 with TRBJ2-7; weak D call: TRBD1 (6 bases). The CDR3 contains 16 residues. The germline V gene has CDR1 SGHNT and CDR2 YENEEA. V lost 5 bases and J lost 1, with 18 bases in between. Here the CDR3 reads CASSPSKRGNSYEQYF. The CDR3 coding sequence is TGTGCCAGCAGCCCCTCGAAGAGGGGGAATTCCTACGAGCAGTACTTC.

The V call is TRBV15, the J call TRBJ2-5; either TRBD1 or TRBD2 may supply D (5 bases each). The CDR3 is made up of 14 amino acids. Trimming took off 0 bases at V and 2 bases at J, with 7 bases between the two ends. CDR1 is LNHNV, CDR2 YYDKDF, per germline (reference sequence). For the CDR3, the DNA is TGTGCCACCAGCAGAGATTGGGGGCAAGAGACCCAGTACTTC. Its translation is CATSRDWGQETQYF.

The chain joins TRBV11-2 to TRBJ1-3; 9 positions agree with TRBD1. Looked up from germline, CDR1 is SGHAT and CDR2 is FQNNGV. After removal of 1 base from V and 2 bases from J, the junction contained 3 bases not matched to a gene. The CDR3 runs to 16 residues. In DNA form, the CDR3 reads TGTGCCAGCAGCTTAGCCGGGACAGGGCCTGGAAACACCATATATTTT. It encodes CASSLAGTGPGNTIYF.

The chain couples TRBV7-8 to TRBJ2-2, with D perhaps matching TRBD2 (5 bases). The CDR3 extends over 15 amino acids. With 4 bases removed from V and 4 bases from J, the gap between germline ends came to 13 bases. Germline V gene lookup returns CDR1 SGHVS and CDR2 FQNEAQ. The CDR3 DNA follows: TGTGCCAGCAGCTCGGGAAGTTGGAGCACCGGGGAGCTGTTTTTT. Translating it yields CASSSGSWSTGELFF.

V and J are TRBV7-8 and TRBJ2-5; the match to TRBD2 covers 8 bases. The CDR3 extends over 15 amino acids. V lost 0 bases to trimming and J lost 3 bases; unmatched junction nucleotides: 3. Germline CDR1 SGHVS, CDR2 FQNEAQ. The CDR3 DNA is TGTGCCAGCAGCTTAGCCGGGACTAGAGAAGAGACCCAGTACTTC. The encoded protein is CASSLAGTREETQYF.

The chain uses TRBV19 and TRBJ1-5; D unresolved. With 5 bases removed from V and 5 bases from J, the gap between germline ends came to 10 bases. The CDR3 contains 13 residues. Germline lookup yields CDR1 LNHDA and CDR2 SQIVND (reference sequence). In nucleotides, the CDR3 is TGTGCCAGTAGTGGAGGGCTGGATCAGCCCCAGCATTTT. This codes for CASSGGLDQPQHF.

The chain combines TRBV4-2 with TRBJ2-1, with D perhaps TRBD1 (8 bases). The V gene's germline CDR1 is LGHNA and CDR2 YNFKEQ. Trimming left V 2 bases short and J 7 bases short, with 24 bases between. The CDR3 length is 18 residues. The CDR3 nucleotides are TGTGCCAGCAGCCAAATCCCGGGGGGACTACGACAGGGGAATGAGCAGTTCTTC. Encoded protein: CASSQIPGGLRQGNEQFF.

The CDR3: CASSFGGGKQETQYF. The CDR3 DNA follows: TGTGCCAGCAGCTTTGGGGGTGGGAAACAAGAGACCCAGTACTTC. The rearrangement joins TRBV5-4 to TRBJ2-5; D is perhaps TRBD1 or TRBD2 (5 bases each). This CDR3 region has 15 residues. CDR1 and CDR2 from the germline V gene are SGHNT and YYREEE (reference sequence). Trimming removed 2 bases at V and 2 bases at J, with 13 bases between.

This clone showed up just a few times. A read error may account for a junction end that differs from germline. The chain couples TRBV30 to TRBJ1-2; a weak D match, TRBD1 (5 bases). This CDR3 region has 13 residues. Looked up from germline, CDR1 is GTSNPN and CDR2 is SVGIG (reference sequence). This chain's CDR3 is CAWSVASWQGDHF. CDR3 DNA: TGTGCCTGGAGTGTAGCGTCATGGCAGGGTGATCACTTC.

The rearrangement joins TRBV28 to TRBJ1-4, with 9 bases identical to TRBD1. This CDR3 is built from 14 residues. Unmatched junction bases numbered 8, after V lost 7 bases and J lost 8 bases. From germline, CDR1 is MDHEN and CDR2 SYDVKM. As DNA, the CDR3 is TGTGCCAGCAATTCAGGGACAGGGAAGGAAAAACTGTTTTTT. Its translation: CASNSGTGKEKLFF.

V usage is TRBV5-1 and J usage is TRBJ1-3; the match to TRBD1 covers 7 bases. Germline V lookup: CDR1 SGHRS, CDR2 YFSETQ. CDR3 length: 15 residues. Trimming cost V 4 bases and J 0 bases; bases outside gene matches: 4. The CDR3 DNA follows: TGCGCCAGCAGCCCAGACAGGGCCTCTGGAAACACCATATATTTT. The encoded protein is CASSPDRASGNTIYF.

This chain joins TRBV20-1 and TRBJ1-1, with D perhaps matching TRBD1 (5 bases). Deletions cut 5 bases from V and 8 bases from J, with 12 bases between. There are 11 residues in the CDR3. The V gene's germline CDR1 is DFQATT and CDR2 SNEGSKA (reference sequence). CDR3 sequence (DNA): TGCAGTGCTTTTACAGGAGCCGAAGCTTTCTTT. It specifies CSAFTGAEAFF.

The rearrangement uses TRBV15 and TRBJ2-7, with TRBD1 as a possible D gene (6 bases). Trimming took off 6 bases at V and 6 bases at J, with 12 bases between the two ends. CDR1 is LNHNV, CDR2 YYDKDF, per germline (reference sequence). This CDR3 spans 12 amino acids. CDR3 sequence: CATSTGFAEQYF. CDR3 DNA sequence: TGTGCCACCAGTACAGGGTTCGCCGAGCAGTACTTC.

The chain joins TRBV7-3 to TRBJ2-2, with a tentative D call TRBD1 (7 bases). V dropped 5 bases and J dropped 6 bases, with 16 bases sitting between them. The germline gives CDR1 SGHTA, CDR2 FQGTGA. The CDR3 has 15 amino acids. The CDR3 DNA reads TGTGCCAGCAGCCCCGCAGGGGGGAGCGCCGGGGAGCTGTTTTTT. Residues: CASSPAGGSAGELFF.

The chain carries TRBV7-8 and TRBJ1-1; perhaps TRBD1 as D (5 bases). Trimming stripped 6 bases from V and 5 bases from J, with 19 bases between. This CDR3 region has 15 residues. Germline CDR1 is SGHVS and CDR2 is FQNEAQ. The CDR3 sequence is CASRDIGSLGTEAFF. In DNA, the CDR3 is TGTGCCAGCAGGGACATCGGAAGTTTGGGGACTGAAGCTTTCTTT.

V is TRBV30 and J is TRBJ1-2; D is unresolved. The germline V gene has CDR1 GTSNPN and CDR2 SVGIG (reference sequence). The CDR3 covers 11 residues. V was shortened by 8 bases and J by 8 bases, with 15 bases between the two germline ends. CDR3 region: CALGHRSGYTF. The CDR3 DNA follows: TGTGCCCTAGGGCATAGGAGCGGCTACACCTTC.

The chain links TRBV18 to TRBJ1-1, with 7 bases aligning to TRBD1. The germline V gene has CDR1 KGHSH and CDR2 LQKENI. V lost 6 bases, J lost 4 bases, and 11 bases stayed unmatched. The CDR3 is made up of 15 amino acids. In DNA, the CDR3 is TGTGCCAGCTCTCCAGGGACAGATTCTACCACTGAAGCTTTCTTT. This translates into CASSPGTDSTTEAFF.

The chain carries TRBV7-8 and TRBJ2-7; no clear D. The germline CDR1 and CDR2 sequences are SGHVS and FQNEAQ. The CDR3 is made up of 12 amino acids. V lost 0 bases and J 7 bases, leaving 7 bases between the germline ends. The CDR3 protein is CASSLATAEQYF. CDR3 coding DNA: TGTGCCAGCAGCTTAGCGACGGCAGAGCAGTACTTC.

The chain is built from TRBV19 and TRBJ1-2; D perhaps matches TRBD1 (5 bases). V lost 7 bases, J lost 2 bases, and 8 bases lay in between. This CDR3 has 12 amino acids. Germline assignment: CDR1 LNHDA and CDR2 SQIVND (reference sequence). CDR3 coding DNA: TGTGCCAGTACGACAGAGAACTATGGCTACACCTTC. Residues: CASTTENYGYTF.

This CDR3 is CASGLGVDEKLFF. The CDR3 DNA reads as TGTGCTAGTGGTTTAGGGGTGGATGAAAAACTGTTTTTT. The gene calls are TRBV12-5 and TRBJ1-4; D perhaps matches TRBD1 (5 bases). Germline V gene data show CDR1 as LGHNT and CDR2 as FRNRAP. The CDR3 is made up of 13 amino acids. V lost 3 bases and J 6 bases, leaving 8 bases between the germline ends.

J is TRBJ2-2 and V is TRBV5-1, with D tentatively TRBD2 (5 bases). The CDR3 contains 15 residues. The V and J ends lost 0 bases and 2 bases respectively, with 8 bases between them. The V gene's germline CDR1 is SGHRS and CDR2 YFSETQ. CDR3 in DNA: TGCGCCAGCAGCTTGGGACTATCCAACACCGGGGAGCTGTTTTTT. This encodes CASSLGLSNTGELFF.

The rearrangement links TRBV28 to TRBJ1-5, with unresolved D. From germline, CDR1 is MDHEN and CDR2 SYDVKM. Trimming removed 5 bases from V and 7 bases from J, with 12 bases in between. This CDR3 has 13 residues. The CDR3, as DNA: TGTGCCAGCAGTCTGGGAGTCATGCAGCCCCAGCATTTT. Translating it yields CASSLGVMQPQHF.

The chain employs TRBV2 and TRBJ1-2; D possibly corresponds to TRBD1 (5 bases). V was cut by 4 bases and J by 3 bases, with 9 bases left in between. The CDR3 consists of 13 residues. CDR1 is SNHLY and CDR2 is FYNNEI in the germline V gene. CDR3 in DNA: TGTGCCAGCAGTGCCAGACAGCACTATGGCTACACCTTC. This gives the protein CASSARQHYGYTF.